A single sample is the source of the 12 T cell receptor beta chains below, sequenced in a study of T-cell memory formation after mild COVID-19. TCRdb processed the 5' RACE reads anew with MiXCR; each CDR3 protein has one entry. Among roughly 130,000 distinct CDR3 sequences listed, about 18% were seen once. Sequencing input: PBMCs or a T cell subset sorted from them (not recorded which). The receptors originated from a man aged 18 to 30 who had mild COVID-19 (a few samples of this study predate the infection). Cell type and time point are not known.

This clonotype was found a few times. The chain is built from TRBV7-2 and TRBJ2-7; D not certain. Germline V CDR1 and CDR2: SGHTA, FQGNSA. CDR3 size: 13 residues. V was clipped by 3 bases and J by 6 bases, with 12 bases between them. CDR3 sequence (DNA): TGTGCCAGCAGCTTCGCCGAAGGCTCCGAGCAGTACGTC. It is translated as CASSFAEGSEQYV.

The V gene is TRBV5-1, the J gene TRBJ2-5; tentatively, D is TRBD1 (6 bases). The CDR3 length is 16 residues. With 0 bases removed from V and 5 bases from J, the gap between germline ends came to 17 bases. In germline, CDR1 is SGHRS, CDR2 YFSETQ. This CDR3 reads CASSLAISRGGETQYF. The DNA of the CDR3 is TGCGCCAGCAGCTTGGCCATAAGCAGGGGTGGGGAGACCCAGTACTTC.

The chain joins TRBV9 to TRBJ2-7; D may be TRBD2 (6 bases). The germline gives CDR1 SGDLS, CDR2 YYNGEE. V was pared by 0 bases and J by 7 bases, with 17 bases between. The CDR3 totals 15 residues. CDR3 sequence: CASSVGLDTAREQYF. The CDR3 DNA sequence: TGTGCCAGCAGCGTAGGACTAGACACAGCTCGGGAGCAGTACTTC. Complete variable domain (other parts from reference TRBV9 and TRBJ2-7): DSGVTQTPKHLITATGQRVTLRCSPRSGDLSVYWYQQSLDQGLQFLIQYYNGEERAKGNILERFSAQQFPDLHSELNLSSLELGDSALYFCASSVGLDTAREQYFGPGTRLTVT.

The CDR3 bases are TGTGCCAGCAGCAGTCAGGGGGACGGGCGCGAGCAGTACGTC. Its protein is CASSSQGDGREQYV. The V call is TRBV7-8, the J call TRBJ2-7; 7 bases agree with TRBD1. J was trimmed by 6 bases and V by 5 bases; bases with no gene match: 10. CDR1 is SGHVS and CDR2 is FQNEAQ in the germline V gene. The CDR3 is 14 residues long.

The chain employs TRBV7-2 and TRBJ1-4; 8 bases align to TRBD1. Germline CDR1 SGHTA, CDR2 FQGNSA. The CDR3 sequence is 16 residues long. Trimming cost V 1 base and J 7 bases; bases outside gene matches: 8. Here the CDR3 DNA reads TGTGCCAGCAGCTTAGAGCCCAGGGGGCGCGGTGAAAAACTGTTTTTT. Translating gives CASSLEPRGRGEKLFF.

V is TRBV6-5 and J is TRBJ2-7; 9 positions match TRBD1. The CDR3 spans 15 residues. Germline values: CDR1 MNHEY, CDR2 SVGAGI. Trimming cost V 7 bases and J 7 bases; bases outside gene matches: 14. The CDR3 coding sequence is TGTGCCAGCAATTCACCGGGACAGGGTTGGGGAGAGCAGTACTTC. This sequence encodes CASNSPGQGWGEQYF.

This clonotype came up a few times. A read error may account for a junction end that differs from germline. The chain couples TRBV7-9 to TRBJ2-3; unclear D gene. This CDR3 has 10 residues. Germline values: CDR1 SEHNR, CDR2 FQNEAQ (reference sequence). CDR3 DNA: TGTGCCATCAGAAAAGAGGCTATAGACTTT. Protein sequence: CAIRKEAIDF.

V is TRBV20-1 and J is TRBJ2-5, with D perhaps matching TRBD1 or TRBD2 (5 bases each). Trimming removed 3 bases from V and 2 bases from J, with 16 bases in between. CDR3 size: 15 residues. Per germline, CDR1 DFQATT and CDR2 SNEGSKA (reference sequence). The CDR3 region is CSARGTVGFQETQYF. The CDR3 region has the DNA TGCAGTGCTAGGGGGACGGTGGGGTTTCAAGAGACCCAGTACTTC.

The chain couples TRBV21-1 to TRBJ1-5; the table calls TRBD1, which could not be checked here. TRBV21-1 is a pseudogene. The CDR3 covers 18 residues. CDR3 protein: CASSKETFRQLSNQPQHF. The CDR3 DNA sequence: TGTGCCAGCAGCAAAGAAACGTTCCGACAGTTAAGCAATCAGCCCCAGCATTTT.

V and J are TRBV10-1 and TRBJ2-1; 7 bases line up with TRBD1. V dropped 5 bases and J dropped 6; count of bases not matched to a gene: 7. Germline V gives CDR1 WNHNN, CDR2 SYGVQD (reference sequence). The CDR3 has 14 residues. The CDR3 spells CASSPDRVGNEQFF. Here the CDR3 DNA reads TGCGCCAGCAGTCCTGACAGGGTTGGCAATGAGCAGTTCTTC.

This clonotype was counted only a few times. The chain joins TRBV7-2 to TRBJ2-3; D call uncertain. Germline CDR1 SGHTA, CDR2 FQGNSA. There are 13 residues in the CDR3. V was trimmed by 3 bases and J by 5 bases, leaving 9 bases between them. For the CDR3, the DNA is TGTGCCAGCAGCTTTCGGACGAGAGATACGCAGTATTTT. Translation: CASSFRTRDTQYF.

The chain joins TRBV6-5 to TRBJ1-5; tentatively, D is TRBD1 (6 bases). Germline V gives CDR1 MNHEY, CDR2 SVGAGI. The CDR3 runs 12 residues. The V gene lost 8 bases and the J gene lost 5 bases, with 10 bases spanning the gap. CDR3 region: CASGGADQPQHF. Here the CDR3 DNA reads TGTGCCAGCGGGGGCGCGGATCAGCCCCAGCATTTT.